The 7 T cell receptor beta chains below all came from one sample that was sequenced in a study of spatial heterogeneity in lung cancer. Indicated time point: sample taken at primary tumor resection. Material for sequencing was whole RNA from tumor, nontumor lung or frozen PBMC, left unsorted. TCRdb itself ran the 5' RACE reads through MiXCR, one entry per CDR3 protein. The sample has about 2,800 distinct CDR3 sequences, more than 30% seen once. Sequencing used PBMCs, obtained at surgery. The receptors were gathered from a male donor with early-stage non-small cell lung cancer.

This clonotype has at least ten counts. The chain combines TRBV18 with TRBJ1-2; TRBD1 might be the D (6 bases). The germline CDR1 and CDR2 sequences are KGHSH and LQKENI. The CDR3 length is 13 residues. The V end was cut by 0 bases, the J end by 4 bases, with 6 bases between. The CDR3 here is CASSPPGAYGYTF. The CDR3 nucleotides read TGTGCCAGCTCACCACCGGGGGCCTATGGCTACACCTTC.

The rearrangement links TRBV7-9 to TRBJ2-3, with TRBD2 matching over 14 bases. V gave up 5 bases and J gave up 8 bases; unmatched junction bases: 9. Germline CDR1 and CDR2: SEHNR and FQNEAQ (reference sequence). The CDR3 has 16 residues. The CDR3 coding sequence is TGTGCCAGCAGCCCGCCGGGACTAGCGGGGGATGGTACGCAGTATTTT. It codes for CASSPPGLAGDGTQYF.

This chain links TRBV6-4 with TRBJ2-3, with D perhaps assigned TRBD1 or TRBD2 (6 bases each). Deletions cut 2 bases from V and 2 bases from J, with 8 bases between. This CDR3 spans 14 amino acids. Per the germline V gene, CDR1 is MRHNA and CDR2 is SNTAGT. CDR3 region: CASSDGGPTDTQYF. The CDR3 DNA follows: TGTGCCAGCAGTGACGGGGGGCCCACAGATACGCAGTATTTT.

Written as DNA, the CDR3 is TGTGCCACCTCTTACATGGTTGATGAGCAGTTCTTC. This encodes CATSYMVDEQFF. The chain links TRBV10-3 to TRBJ2-1; the D is unclear. The CDR3 sequence is 12 residues long. Germline-derived CDR1 and CDR2 are ENHRY and SYGVKD. Deletions cut 10 bases from V and 8 bases from J, with 15 bases between.

This clonotype is judged medium-sized (0.01 to 0.1%). The chain joins TRBV7-2 to TRBJ1-1; D perhaps matches TRBD1 (5 bases). Germline-derived CDR1 and CDR2 are SGHTA and FQGNSA. The germline V and J ends were trimmed by 5 bases and 3 bases, with 16 bases remaining between them. This CDR3 comprises 15 residues. CDR3 in DNA: TGTGCCAGCAGCCCCATGGGGGGAGGGCACACTGAAGCTTTCTTT. The encoded protein is CASSPMGGGHTEAFF.

By share, this clonotype ranks as medium-sized. The CDR3 nucleotides are TGTGCCAGCAGCGATACAGCCTCTGGGGCCAACGTCCTGACTTTC. It is translated as CASSDTASGANVLTF. The rearrangement joins TRBV7-2 to TRBJ2-6; D gene uncertain. This CDR3 is built from 15 residues. Germline V gene lookup returns CDR1 SGHTA and CDR2 FQGNSA. V was shortened by 5 bases and J by 0 bases, with 8 bases between the two germline ends.

This clonotype has a count of ten or more. The chain combines TRBV4-2 with TRBJ2-7; the match to TRBD2 covers 10 bases. Germline CDR1 is LGHNA and CDR2 is YNFKEQ. Germline trimming cut 1 base from V and 3 bases from J; bases unmatched to any gene: 6. The CDR3 contains 16 residues. This chain's CDR3 is CASSQGRASGGYEQYF. In DNA form, the CDR3 reads TGTGCCAGCAGCCAAGGTCGGGCTAGCGGGGGCTACGAGCAGTACTTC.